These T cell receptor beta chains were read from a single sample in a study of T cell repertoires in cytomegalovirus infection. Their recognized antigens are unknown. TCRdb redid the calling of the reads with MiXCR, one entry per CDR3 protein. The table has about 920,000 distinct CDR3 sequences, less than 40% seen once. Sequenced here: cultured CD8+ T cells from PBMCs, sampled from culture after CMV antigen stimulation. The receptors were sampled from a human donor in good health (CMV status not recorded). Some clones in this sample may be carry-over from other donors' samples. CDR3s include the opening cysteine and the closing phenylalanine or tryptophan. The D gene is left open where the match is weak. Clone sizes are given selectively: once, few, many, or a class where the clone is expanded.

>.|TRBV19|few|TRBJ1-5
CASSTEISNQPQHF
TGTGCCAGTTCGACGGAAATTAGCAATCAGCCCCAGCATTTT
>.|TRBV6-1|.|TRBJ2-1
CASSVAGESSYNEQFF
TGTGCCAGCAGTGTCGCTGGGGAAAGCTCCTACAATGAGCAGTTCTTC
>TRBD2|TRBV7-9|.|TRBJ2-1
CASSKLRLAGHNEQFF
TGTGCCAGCAGCAAACTCCGACTAGCGGGTCACAATGAGCAGTTCTTC
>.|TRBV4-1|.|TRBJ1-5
CASSKEGPYSNQPQHF
TGCGCCAGCAGCAAAGAGGGCCCTTATAGCAATCAGCCCCAGCATTTT
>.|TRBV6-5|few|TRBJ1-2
CASSYLIGAVNYGYTF
TGTGCCAGCAGTTACCTAATAGGGGCTGTTAACTATGGCTACACCTTC
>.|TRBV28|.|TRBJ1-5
CAGRDVRIGQPQHF
TGTGCCGGCCGGGACGTAAGGATTGGGCAGCCCCAGCATTTT
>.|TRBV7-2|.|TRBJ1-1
CASSWGGCLGHTEAFF
TGTGCCAGCAGCTGGGGTGGCTGCCTTGGTCACACTGAAGCTTTCTTT
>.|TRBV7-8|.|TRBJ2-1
CASSLESPHEQFF
TGTGCCAGCAGCCTAGAATCTCCCCATGAGCAGTTCTTC
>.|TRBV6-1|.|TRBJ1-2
CASSEALFGGRTNYGYTF
TGTGCCAGCAGTGAAGCTTTATTCGGGGGACGGACTAACTATGGCTACACCTTC
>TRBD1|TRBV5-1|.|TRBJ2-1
CASSLSGRQGNEQFF
TGCGCCAGCAGCTTATCCGGGCGACAGGGGAATGAGCAGTTCTTC
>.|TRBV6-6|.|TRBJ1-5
CASSTPGNQPQHF
TGTGCCAGCAGTACTCCCGGCAATCAGCCCCAGCATTTT
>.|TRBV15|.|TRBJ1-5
CATSRFAGPNQPQHF
TGTGCCACCAGCAGATTCGCCGGACCTAATCAGCCCCAGCATTTT
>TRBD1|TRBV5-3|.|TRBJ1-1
CARRTYGQGVNTEAFF
TGTGCCAGAAGAACCTACGGACAGGGGGTGAACACTGAAGCTTTCTTT
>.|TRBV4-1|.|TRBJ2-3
CASSQDMLAGPGDTQYF
TGCGCCAGCAGCCAAGATATGCTAGCCGGGCCCGGGGATACGCAGTATTTT
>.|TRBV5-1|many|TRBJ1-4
CASSLGQATNEKLFF
TGCGCCAGCAGCTTGGGGCAGGCAACTAATGAAAAACTGTTTTTT
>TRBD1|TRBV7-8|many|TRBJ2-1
CASSSGQGRDEQFF
TGTGCCAGCAGCTCGGGACAGGGGAGGGATGAGCAGTTCTTC
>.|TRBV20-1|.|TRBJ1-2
CSAQPGDSNYGYTF
TGCAGTGCCCAGCCAGGGGACTCTAACTATGGCTACACCTTC
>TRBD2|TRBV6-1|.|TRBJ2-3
CASGDRGLAGGRKDTQYF
TGTGCCAGCGGGGACAGGGGACTAGCGGGGGGGCGAAAAGATACGCAGTATTTT
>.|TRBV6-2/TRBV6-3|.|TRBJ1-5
CASSYSRMPQHF
TGTGCCAGCAGTTACTCCCGGATGCCCCAGCATTTT
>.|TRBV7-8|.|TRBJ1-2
CASSIGTLGPGYTF
TGTGCCAGCAGCATAGGGACCCTAGGACCTGGCTACACCTTC
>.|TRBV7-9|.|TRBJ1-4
CASSSPSNEKLFF
TGTGCCAGCAGCTCGCCCAGTAATGAAAAACTGTTTTTT
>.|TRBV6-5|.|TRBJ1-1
CASSYVIHTEAFF
TGTGCCAGCAGTTACGTTATTCACACTGAAGCTTTCTTT